These 28 T cell receptor beta chains were sequenced from one sample in a study of blood T cells in healthy people across ages. A second about 6 to 12 cycle PCR used barcoded and J-beta primers. In TCRdb, the 5' RACE reads were re-called with MiXCR into one record per CDR3 protein. This table has 780,000 or so distinct CDR3 sequences, roughly 50% appearing once. The material sequenced was blood. The receptor set was obtained from a man older than 75 in good health.

The J gene is TRBJ1-1, the V gene TRBV7-3, with D uncertain. V was trimmed by 5 bases and J by 1 base, leaving 14 bases between them. In germline, CDR1 is SGHTA, CDR2 FQGTGA. This CDR3 spans 15 amino acids. CDR3 in amino acids: CASSPGVGRNTEAFF. CDR3 coding DNA: TGTGCCAGCAGCCCTGGAGTTGGCAGGAACACTGAAGCTTTCTTT. The whole variable domain, filled in from reference TRBV7-3 and TRBJ1-1, reads GAGVSQTPSNKVTEKGKYVELRCDPISGHTALYWYRQSLGQGPEFLIYFQGTGAADDSGLPNDRFFAVRPEGSVSTLKIQRTERGDSAVYLCASSPGVGRNTEAFFGQGTRLTVV.

This clonotype was seen more than once but under ten times. In nucleotides, the CDR3 is TGTGCCAGCAGCCATACAACAGGGATGAACACTGAAGCTTTCTTT. Protein product: CASSHTTGMNTEAFF. The chain recombines TRBV7-2 with TRBJ1-1; D is possibly TRBD1 (6 bases). Germline V CDR1 and CDR2: SGHTA, FQGNSA. The CDR3 totals 15 residues. Trimming removed 5 bases from V and 0 bases from J, with 13 bases in between.

The CDR3 nucleotides are TGTGCCAGCAGCTCAAACGGGCCTCAAGAGACCCAGTACTTC. It yields the protein CASSSNGPQETQYF. The rearrangement joins TRBV11-2 to TRBJ2-5; D call uncertain. V was cut by 4 bases and J by 2 bases, with 11 bases left in between. The CDR3 spans 14 residues. The germline V gene has CDR1 SGHAT and CDR2 FQNNGV.

This clonotype was seen only a few times. The chain is built from TRBV7-2 and TRBJ2-5; D gene ambiguous. The CDR3 is made up of 15 amino acids. Per germline, CDR1 SGHTA and CDR2 FQGNSA. Trimming took off 5 bases at V and 1 base at J, with 14 bases between the two ends. CDR3 sequence: CASSPRWAAQETQYF. The DNA of the CDR3 is TGTGCCAGCAGCCCGCGTTGGGCAGCCCAAGAGACCCAGTACTTC.

This clonotype has just a few counts. The genes are TRBV20-1 and TRBJ2-7; TRBD2 aligns across 9 bases. Per germline, CDR1 DFQATT and CDR2 SNEGSKA (reference sequence). V shed 2 bases and J 5 bases; nucleotides not matched to a gene: 13. This CDR3 region has 16 residues. CDR3 DNA: TGCAGTGCTAGAATAAAGGGGCTAGCGGGACGGCACGAGCAGTACTTC. It codes for CSARIKGLAGRHEQYF.

The chain has TRBV6-2 or TRBV6-3 and TRBJ1-2, with D uncertain. Looked up from germline, CDR1 is MNHEY and CDR2 is SVGEGT. The CDR3 is 15 residues long. Trimming pared 3 bases from V and 1 base from J, leaving 12 bases between. The CDR3 loop is CASSYRQEINYGYTF. CDR3 nucleotides: TGTGCCAGCAGTTATCGCCAGGAGATTAACTATGGCTACACCTTC.

CDR3 loop: CSASILAGGNEQFF. Written as DNA, the CDR3 is TGCAGTGCTAGTATCCTAGCGGGCGGAAATGAGCAGTTCTTC. The chain recombines TRBV20-1 with TRBJ2-1; 8 bases match TRBD2. Germline lookup yields CDR1 DFQATT and CDR2 SNEGSKA (reference sequence). The CDR3 is 14 residues long. Trimming took 3 bases from V and 7 from J; bases not matched to a gene: 8.

As to this clonotype: Just one base apart from a much larger clone, this may be a read error. The genes are TRBV20-1 and TRBJ1-5; the match to TRBD1 covers 8 bases. CDR3 size: 16 residues. The J segment lost 3 bases and the V segment lost 6 bases, leaving 13 bases of the junction unmatched. CDR1 is DFQATT, CDR2 SNEGSKA, per germline (reference sequence). The CDR3 coding sequence is TGCAGTGCCGCGGCAGGGGGCGCGTATGACAATCAGCCCCAGCATTTT. Encoded protein: CSAAAGGAYDNQPQHF.

The chain uses TRBV5-1 and TRBJ2-1; TRBD2 is a possible D gene (6 bases). The germline gives CDR1 SGHRS, CDR2 YFSETQ. The V end lost 5 bases, the J end lost 10 bases, and 22 bases lay between the germline ends. The CDR3 is 15 residues long. This CDR3 reads CASSPRVAVLREQFF. CDR3 DNA sequence: TGCGCCAGCAGTCCCCGGGTAGCGGTACTGAGGGAGCAGTTCTTC.

The V gene is TRBV5-1, the J gene TRBJ2-1, with 9 bases identical to TRBD1. The germline V gene encodes CDR1 SGHRS and CDR2 YFSETQ. The ends lost 4 bases at V and 5 bases at J; junction bases unmatched: 4. The CDR3 length is 14 residues. CDR3 sequence reads: CASSVGTGHNEQFF. In nucleotides, the CDR3 is TGCGCCAGCAGCGTGGGGACAGGGCACAATGAGCAGTTCTTC.

This clonotype showed up just a few times. The V call is TRBV7-4, the J call TRBJ2-5; D uncertain. CDR1 is SGHVT, CDR2 SQSDAQ, per germline. The ends were cut back, 7 bases at V and 2 bases at J, with 17 bases in the middle. The CDR3 loop spans 15 amino acids. The CDR3 reads CASTLGHAGQETQYF. The CDR3 DNA reads as TGTGCCAGCACCCTCGGGCATGCAGGTCAAGAGACCCAGTACTTC.

CDR3 protein: CASSYSLRETTYAYF. The CDR3, as DNA: TGTGCCAGCAGTTATTCCCTTAGGGAAACCACATACGCGTATTTT. The rearrangement uses TRBV6-5 and TRBJ2-3; no clear D. The CDR3 is made up of 15 amino acids. V was shortened by 3 bases and J by 14 bases, with 24 bases between the two germline ends. The germline V gene encodes CDR1 MNHEY and CDR2 SVGAGI.

The chain combines TRBV27 with TRBJ1-2, with a weak D call TRBD1 (6 bases). Germline lookup yields CDR1 MNHEY and CDR2 SMNVEV (reference sequence). The germline V and J ends were trimmed by 2 bases and 5 bases, with 15 bases remaining between them. CDR3 size: 15 residues. This CDR3 reads CASSLLGGEGYGYTF. The CDR3 bases are TGTGCCAGCAGTTTACTGGGGGGCGAAGGGTATGGCTACACCTTC.

Comments on this clonotype: An end of the junction does not agree with germline; a read error may underlie this. This chain uses TRBV6-5 with TRBJ2-7; TRBD2 matches 8 bases. CDR1 and CDR2 from the germline V gene are MNHEY and SVGAGI. The CDR3 sequence is 18 residues long. The CDR3 DNA reads as TGTGCCAGCAGGTACTCGATAATCAGGAGCGGGAGCTCCTACGAGCAGTACTTC. Its translation is CASRYSIIRSGSSYEQYF.

The CDR3 DNA follows: TGCGCCAGCAGCTTGGAAGGGGGTGGGAACGAGCAGTACTTC. Protein sequence: CASSLEGGGNEQYF. V gene TRBV5-1 combines with J gene TRBJ2-7; weak D call: TRBD1 (6 bases). Germline loops: CDR1 SGHRS, CDR2 YFSETQ. Trimming left V 0 bases short and J 5 bases short, with 12 bases between. CDR3 length equals 14 residues.

Here the CDR3 DNA reads TGTGCCAGCAACGAAGTGGGGTCAGCTAATGAAAAACTGTTTTTT. Amino acids: CASNEVGSANEKLFF. This chain connects TRBV6-6 to TRBJ1-4; D is ambiguous. The CDR3 runs 15 residues. Trimming pared 7 bases from V and 3 bases from J, leaving 15 bases between. The germline CDR1 and CDR2 sequences are MNHNY and SVGAGI (reference sequence).

J is TRBJ1-6 and V is TRBV6-5; 10 bases match TRBD1. V was pared by 4 bases and J by 9 bases, with 9 bases of the junction left unmatched. The CDR3 is 16 amino acids. Germline lookup yields CDR1 MNHEY and CDR2 SVGAGI. The CDR3 bases are TGTGCCAGCAGTTCAATTGGACAGGGGGACGGTTCACCCCTCCACTTT. Translating gives CASSSIGQGDGSPLHF.

The rearrangement joins TRBV7-3 to TRBJ2-2; 9 bases map to TRBD2. With V trimmed by 2 bases and J by 4 bases, 2 bases remained unmatched. The CDR3 sequence is 15 residues long. Germline CDR1 and CDR2: SGHTA and FQGTGA. CDR3 coding DNA: TGTGCCAGCAGCTTAGGCGGGAGGGCCACCGGGGAGCTGTTTTTT. Translating it yields CASSLGGRATGELFF.

V is TRBV11-2 and J is TRBJ2-3, with D perhaps assigned TRBD1 or TRBD2 (6 bases each). Germline assignment: CDR1 SGHAT and CDR2 FQNNGV. This CDR3 spans 15 amino acids. Trimming left V 4 bases short and J 14 bases short, with 25 bases between. The DNA of the CDR3 is TGTGCCAGCAGCTCAGTCCTAGGGGGGCACAGAGACGCGTATTTT. Protein product: CASSSVLGGHRDAYF.

V and J are TRBV2 and TRBJ2-7; no firm D call. Trimming removed 2 bases from V and 1 base from J, with 3 bases in between. The CDR3 consists of 12 residues. Per germline, CDR1 SNHLY and CDR2 FYNNEI. CDR3 sequence (DNA): TGTGCCAGCAGTGAACAATCCTACGAGCAGTACTTC. Translated, it gives CASSEQSYEQYF.

This clonotype showed up just a few times. The chain employs TRBV5-1 and TRBJ2-3; 7 bases line up with TRBD2. Germline assignment: CDR1 SGHRS and CDR2 YFSETQ. V shed 4 bases and J 1 base; nucleotides not matched to a gene: 3. The CDR3 contains 14 residues. The CDR3 nucleotides read TGCGCCAGCAGCCAAACTAGCGGCACAGATACGCAGTATTTT. Protein: CASSQTSGTDTQYF.

V usage is TRBV27 and J usage is TRBJ2-1, with TRBD2 matching over 10 bases. The DNA end is more similar to TRBJ2-7, so the J call may be wrong. CDR3 length: 16 residues. Germline V gene lookup returns CDR1 MNHEY and CDR2 SMNVEV (reference sequence). The CDR3 nucleotides read TGTGCCAGCAGTTTAACGACTAGCGGGCCATACAATGAGCAGTACTTC. This sequence encodes CASSLTTSGPYNEQYF.

The chain combines TRBV20-1 with TRBJ1-1, with D uncertain. This CDR3 contains 14 residues. Trimming took 8 bases from V and 1 from J, leaving 17 bases between them. Germline CDR1 is DFQATT and CDR2 is SNEGSKA (reference sequence). The CDR3 nucleotides are TGCAGTACCTCCCGGGCTCAGTGGAACACTGAAGCTTTCTTT. Translation gives CSTSRAQWNTEAFF.

This clonotype turned up a few times. One junction end disagrees with the germline gene, perhaps due to a read error. The gene calls are TRBV3-1 and TRBJ2-5; 14 nucleotides match TRBD2. CDR1 is LGHDT and CDR2 is YNNKEL in the germline V gene (reference sequence). This CDR3 is built from 19 residues. CDR3 nucleotide sequence: TGTGCCAGCAGACAAGAACCGGGACTAGCGGGAGTGCTCCAAGAGACCCAGTACTTC. It translates to CASRQEPGLAGVLQETQYF.

This sequence joins TRBV27 and TRBJ2-6, with D possibly TRBD1 on 6 matching bases. Germline CDR1 is MNHEY and CDR2 is SMNVEV (reference sequence). The CDR3 spans 16 residues. V was cut by 10 bases and J by 2 bases, with 18 bases left in between. In nucleotides, the CDR3 is TGTGCCACTCAAAGTGACAGGTACCCTGGGGCCAACGTCCTGACTTTC. Amino acid sequence: CATQSDRYPGANVLTF.

V is TRBV18 and J is TRBJ2-1, with D perhaps TRBD1 or TRBD2 (5 bases each). The V end lost 1 base, the J end lost 7 bases, and 11 bases lay between the germline ends. Germline V CDR1 and CDR2: KGHSH, LQKENI. This CDR3 spans 14 amino acids. The CDR3 DNA follows: TGTGCCAGCTCACCACGGCAGGGAGATAATGAGCAGTTCTTC. Translating gives CASSPRQGDNEQFF.

This clonotype showed up just a few times. V usage is TRBV20-1 and J usage is TRBJ2-7, with TRBD1 matching 10 bases. This CDR3 has 15 residues. Trimming at V came to 3 bases and at J to 0 bases, leaving 5 bases not matched to a gene. Germline V lookup: CDR1 DFQATT, CDR2 SNEGSKA (reference sequence). In DNA form, the CDR3 reads TGCAGTGCTAGTTGGGGACAGGGGATCTCCTACGAGCAGTACTTC. As protein: CSASWGQGISYEQYF.

V gene TRBV12-3 or TRBV12-4 combines with J gene TRBJ2-1; maybe TRBD1 (6 bases). The CDR3 is made up of 15 amino acids. V gave up 3 bases and J gave up 6 bases, with 15 bases separating them. CDR3 residues: CASSFEIQGTNEQFF. The CDR3 DNA reads TGTGCCAGCAGTTTCGAGATACAGGGTACCAATGAGCAGTTCTTC.